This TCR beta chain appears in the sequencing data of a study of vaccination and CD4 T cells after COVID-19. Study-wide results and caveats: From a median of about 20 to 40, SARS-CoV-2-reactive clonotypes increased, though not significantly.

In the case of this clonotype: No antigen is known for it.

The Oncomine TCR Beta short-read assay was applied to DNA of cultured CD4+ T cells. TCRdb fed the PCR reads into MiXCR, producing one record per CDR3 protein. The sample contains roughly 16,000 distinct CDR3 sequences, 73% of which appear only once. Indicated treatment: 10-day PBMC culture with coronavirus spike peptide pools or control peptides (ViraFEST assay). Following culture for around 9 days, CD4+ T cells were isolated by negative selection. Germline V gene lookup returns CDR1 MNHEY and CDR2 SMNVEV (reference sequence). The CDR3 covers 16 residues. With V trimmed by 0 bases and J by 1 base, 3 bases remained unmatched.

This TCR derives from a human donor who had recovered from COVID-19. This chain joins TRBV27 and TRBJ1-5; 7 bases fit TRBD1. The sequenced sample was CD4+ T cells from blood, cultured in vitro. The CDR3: CASSLSYRGSNQPQHF. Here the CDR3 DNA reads TGTGCCAGCAGTTTATCGTACAGGGGAAGCAATCAGCCCCAGCATTTT.